The clone carrying this T cell receptor (beta chain) appeared a few times. What it binds is unknown. The source of the sample is a study of chemoradiotherapy in HPV16-positive cancers. Overall study context: Functional T-cell assays on a couple of HPV16-positive patients' cells defined candidate HPV-specific clones and common TCR motifs.

Findings and caveats of the study: In HPV16-positive patients, HPV-responsive T-cell expansion tracked better recurrence-free survival.

Trimming removed 1 base from V and 6 bases from J, with 12 bases in between. This CDR3 has 14 residues. Germline loops: CDR1 SGHTA, CDR2 FQGNSA. The method was immunoSEQ multiplex PCR; TCRdb's version includes in-frame clones alone and lacks a portion of them. Altogether around 4,300 clones are present, approximately 87% being singletons, with the ten largest covering roughly 3%. Sampling was performed from a patient who underwent chemoradiotherapy. The gene calls are TRBV7-2 and TRBJ1-1; D is undetermined. This TCR derives from a human donor with HPV-associated anogenital cancer. CDR3 sequence reads: CASSLGLGVAEAFF. The CDR3 DNA reads TGTGCCAGCAGCTTAGGGCTGGGAGTGGCTGAAGCTTTCTTT.